This T cell receptor beta chain emerged from a study of T cells in Graves' hyperthyroidism and ophthalmopathy. Study as a whole: Peripheral blood was secured at the point of initial diagnosis, before any treatment.

Each diagnosis was grounded in clinical symptoms, serum thyroxine and TRAb, thyroid ultrasound, and orbital computed tomography. Fresh peripheral blood, roughly 10 ml of it, supplied the PBMCs. CDR3 length: 14 amino acids. CDR1 and CDR2 from the germline V gene are MNHNY and SVGAGI (reference sequence). Trimming pared 0 bases from V and 3 bases from J, leaving 8 bases between. This clonotype was picked up many times. What was amplified from RNA transcripts were TCR beta CDR3 regions. HTBI primers were the set used in a first-round RT-PCR of the TCR CDR3. TCRdb called the multiplex PCR reads again in MiXCR, with one record for every CDR3 protein. Here the sample spans about 560,000 distinct CDR3 sequences, 16% being singletons.

The sequence was collected from a woman between 18 and 29 years old with Graves' hyperthyroidism. Sequenced sample: blood. This chain joins TRBV6-6 and TRBJ1-1; the D is unclear. CDR3 nucleotide sequence: TGTGCCAGCAGTTACTCGACGGCCGACACTGAAGCTTTCTTT. Amino acid sequence: CASSYSTADTEAFF.